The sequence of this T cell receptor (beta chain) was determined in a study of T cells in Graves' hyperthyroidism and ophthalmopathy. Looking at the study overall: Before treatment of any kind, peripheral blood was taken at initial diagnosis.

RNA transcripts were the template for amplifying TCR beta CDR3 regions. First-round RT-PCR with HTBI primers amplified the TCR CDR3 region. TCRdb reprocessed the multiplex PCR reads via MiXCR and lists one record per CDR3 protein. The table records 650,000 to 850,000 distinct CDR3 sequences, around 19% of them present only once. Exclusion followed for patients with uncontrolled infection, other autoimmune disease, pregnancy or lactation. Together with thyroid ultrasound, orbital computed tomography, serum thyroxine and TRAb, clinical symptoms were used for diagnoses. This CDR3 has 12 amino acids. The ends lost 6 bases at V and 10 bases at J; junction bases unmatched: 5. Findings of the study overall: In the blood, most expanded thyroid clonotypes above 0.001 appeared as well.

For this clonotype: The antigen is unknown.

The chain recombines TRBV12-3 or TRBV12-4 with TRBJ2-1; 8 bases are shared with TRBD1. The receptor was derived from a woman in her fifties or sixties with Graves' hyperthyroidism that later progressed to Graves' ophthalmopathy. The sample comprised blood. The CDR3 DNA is TGTGCCAGCAGCCCTGGGACAGGAGAGCAGTTCTTC. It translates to CASSPGTGEQFF.